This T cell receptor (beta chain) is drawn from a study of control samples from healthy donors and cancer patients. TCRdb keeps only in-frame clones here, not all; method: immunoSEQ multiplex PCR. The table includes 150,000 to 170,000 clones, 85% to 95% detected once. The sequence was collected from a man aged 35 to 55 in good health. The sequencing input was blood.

The CDR3 here is CASSARSEGYTF. CDR3 in DNA: TGTGCCAGCAGCGCCCGCTCAGAGGGCTACACCTTC. The chain couples TRBV21-1 to TRBJ1-2. TRBV21-1 is annotated as a pseudogene. CDR3 length: 12 amino acids.